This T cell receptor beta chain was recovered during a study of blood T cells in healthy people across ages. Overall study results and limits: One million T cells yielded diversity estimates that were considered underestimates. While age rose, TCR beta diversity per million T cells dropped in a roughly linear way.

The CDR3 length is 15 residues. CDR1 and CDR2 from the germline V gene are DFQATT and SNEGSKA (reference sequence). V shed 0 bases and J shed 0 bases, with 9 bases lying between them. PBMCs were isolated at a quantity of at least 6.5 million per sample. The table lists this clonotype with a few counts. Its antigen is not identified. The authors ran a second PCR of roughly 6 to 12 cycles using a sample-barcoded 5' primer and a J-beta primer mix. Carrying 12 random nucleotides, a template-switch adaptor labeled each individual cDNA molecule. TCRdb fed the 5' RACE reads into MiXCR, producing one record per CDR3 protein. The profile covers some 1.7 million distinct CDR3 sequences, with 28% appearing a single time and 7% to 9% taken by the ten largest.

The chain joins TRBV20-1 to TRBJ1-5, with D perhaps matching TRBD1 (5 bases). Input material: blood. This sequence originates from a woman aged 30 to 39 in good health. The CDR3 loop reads CSARDRAYSNQPQHF. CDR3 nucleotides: TGCAGTGCTAGAGACAGGGCGTATAGCAATCAGCCCCAGCATTTT.